Given below is one T cell receptor beta chain in context. A junction boundary mismatches the germline segment, possibly from a read error. Primers used in a second PCR of about 7 to 12 cycles were a sample-barcoded 5' primer and a J-beta primer mix. TCRdb itself ran the 5' RACE reads through MiXCR, one entry per CDR3 protein. This sample yields 800,000 or so distinct CDR3 sequences, of which around 45% are seen a single time; 15% to 20% belongs to the top ten. Germline-derived CDR1 and CDR2 are SSHAT and FNYEAQ (reference sequence). The CDR3 is 16 residues long. The data were obtained in a study of blood T cells in healthy people across ages.

Sequencing input: blood. This receptor was taken from a man older than 75 in good health. The chain links TRBV7-7 to TRBJ2-7; 10 bases line up with TRBD1. The J call is doubtful: the DNA matches TRBJ2-5 better. CDR3 coding DNA: TGTGCTAGCAGCTCGAATGCCGGGACAGGGGAAGAGACCCAGTACTTC. It encodes CASSSNAGTGEETQYF.